This TCR beta chain was sequenced for a study of blood T cells in healthy people across ages. Points from the study as a whole: Long-lived donors had more naive CD4+ cells and higher diversity than aged donors.

Sample-barcoded 5' priming and a J-beta primer mix drove a second PCR of roughly 6 to 12 cycles. A template-switch adaptor with 12 random nucleotides tagged each cDNA molecule. Via MiXCR, TCRdb re-called the 5' RACE reads, giving one row per CDR3 protein. Among hundreds of thousands of distinct CDR3 sequences, 24% were seen once, and the ten largest hold roughly 10%. This clonotype was seen only a few times. Its antigen is currently unknown. The germline V and J ends were trimmed by 2 bases and 6 bases, with 16 bases remaining between them. CDR3 length: 15 residues. Per the germline V gene, CDR1 is MDHEN and CDR2 is SYDVKM. These records were also assigned to another study, of T cells of mothers and their children. As reported in that work: Thymic selection, a shaping force on TCR recombination output, acts similarly in related and unrelated pairs.

Input material: blood. The receptor was isolated from a boy between 10 and 17 years old in good health. V gene TRBV28 combines with J gene TRBJ1-2, with a weak D call TRBD1 (5 bases). The CDR3 region has the DNA TGTGCCAGCAGTTTAGGCGTGGAGGGGTCCCATGGCTACACCTTC. Translated, it gives CASSLGVEGSHGYTF.